Sequencing of this T cell receptor (beta chain) was carried out in a study of graft-versus-host responses after intestinal transplantation. Overall study context: Transplant types were multivisceral, liver-intestinal, or isolated intestinal. General study results and limits: Recipient marrow showed GvH clones, some seen first in ileum or blood.

As concerns this clone: Its target is not known.

The CDR3 runs 14 residues. Trimming took 1 base from V and 3 from J, leaving 7 bases between them. Germline CDR1 LGHNA, CDR2 YNFKEQ. Generated by immunoSEQ multiplex PCR, the TCRdb table keeps only in-frame clones and is missing some. The table lists around 69,000 clones, about 90% of them singletons, with around 4% in the top ten. This TCR was recovered from a human donor who was the organ donor for an intestinal transplant. The gene calls are TRBV4-2 and TRBJ1-5; possibly TRBD1 for D (5 bases). This specimen was unstimulated CD8+ T cells sorted from spleen or lymph node cells, taken before transplant. The CDR3 reads CASSQGQPNQPQHF. Written as DNA, the CDR3 is TGTGCCAGCAGCCAAGGACAGCCCAATCAGCCCCAGCATTTT.